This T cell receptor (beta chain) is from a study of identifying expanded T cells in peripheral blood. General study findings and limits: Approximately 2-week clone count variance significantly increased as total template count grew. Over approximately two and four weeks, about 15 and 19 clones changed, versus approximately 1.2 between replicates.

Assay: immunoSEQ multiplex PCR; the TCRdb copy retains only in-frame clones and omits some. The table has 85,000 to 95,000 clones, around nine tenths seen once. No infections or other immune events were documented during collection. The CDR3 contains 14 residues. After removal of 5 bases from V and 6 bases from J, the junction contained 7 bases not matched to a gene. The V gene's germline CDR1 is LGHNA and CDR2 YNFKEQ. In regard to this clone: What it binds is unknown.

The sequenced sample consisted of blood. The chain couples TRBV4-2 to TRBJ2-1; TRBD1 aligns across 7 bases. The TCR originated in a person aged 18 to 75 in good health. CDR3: CASSRQGPLNEQFF. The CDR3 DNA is TGTGCCAGCAGCAGACAGGGCCCACTCAATGAGCAGTTCTTC.